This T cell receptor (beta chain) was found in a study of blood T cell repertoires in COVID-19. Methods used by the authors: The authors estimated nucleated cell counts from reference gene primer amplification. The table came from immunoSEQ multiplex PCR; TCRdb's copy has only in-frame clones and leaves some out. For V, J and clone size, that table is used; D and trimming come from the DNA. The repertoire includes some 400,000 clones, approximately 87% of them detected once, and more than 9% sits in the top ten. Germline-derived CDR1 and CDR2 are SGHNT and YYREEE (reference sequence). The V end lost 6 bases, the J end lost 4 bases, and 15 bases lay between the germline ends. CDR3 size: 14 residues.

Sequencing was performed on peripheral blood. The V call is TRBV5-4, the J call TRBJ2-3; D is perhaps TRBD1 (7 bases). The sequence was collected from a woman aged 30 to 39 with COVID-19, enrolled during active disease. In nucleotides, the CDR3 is TGTGCCAGCACCAGGGGGTGGGGGGCAGATACGCAGTATTTT. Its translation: CASTRGWGADTQYF. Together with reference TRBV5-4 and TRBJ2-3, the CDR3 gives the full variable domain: ETGVTQSPTHLIKTRGQQVTLRCSSQSGHNTVSWYQQALGQGPQFIFQYYREEENGRGNFPPRFSGLQFPNYSSELNVNALELDDSALYLCASTRGWGADTQYFGPGTRLTVL.